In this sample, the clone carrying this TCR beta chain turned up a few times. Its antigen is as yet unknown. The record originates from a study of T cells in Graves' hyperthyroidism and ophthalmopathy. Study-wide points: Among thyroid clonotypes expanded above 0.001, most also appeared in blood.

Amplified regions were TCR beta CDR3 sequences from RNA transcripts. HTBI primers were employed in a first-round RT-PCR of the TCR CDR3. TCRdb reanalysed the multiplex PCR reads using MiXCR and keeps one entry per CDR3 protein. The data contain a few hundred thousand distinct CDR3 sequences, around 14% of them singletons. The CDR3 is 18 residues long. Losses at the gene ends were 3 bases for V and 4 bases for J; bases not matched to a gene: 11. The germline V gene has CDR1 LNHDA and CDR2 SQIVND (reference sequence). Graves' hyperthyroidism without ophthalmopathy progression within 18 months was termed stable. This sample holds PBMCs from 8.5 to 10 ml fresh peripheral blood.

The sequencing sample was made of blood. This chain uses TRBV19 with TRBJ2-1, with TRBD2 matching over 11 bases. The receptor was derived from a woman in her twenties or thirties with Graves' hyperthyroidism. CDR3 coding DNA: TGTGCCAGTAGTATCCGTCTAGCGGGAGGAGGAAGGTACAATGAGCAGTTCTTC. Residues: CASSIRLAGGGRYNEQFF.